The rows below give T cell receptor beta chains drawn from one sample of a study of beta chain features in type 1 diabetes. TCRdb's copy holds only in-frame clones and misses some; the assay was immunoSEQ multiplex PCR. The repertoire holds about 370,000 clones, with approximately 15% as singletons. Sequenced material: naive CD4+ T cells from blood. Every receptor here comes from a woman under 30 in good health. The CDR3 runs from the conserved cysteine through the conserved F or W. A D gene is named only where the DNA matches it firmly. Clone size is stated in some rows and not others, as once, few, many or a class when expanded.

TRBD2,TRBJ2-7,-,TRBV6-5,TGTGCCAGCTCCTCCCTAGCGGAAGGATCCTACGAGCAGTACTTC,CASSSLAEGSYEQYF
-,TRBJ2-6,-,TRBV27,TGTGCCAGCAGTTTACAGGGCTCTGGGGCCAACGTCCTGACTTTC,CASSLQGSGANVLTF
TRBD1,TRBJ2-5,-,TRBV14,TGTGCCAGCAGCCAAGTCATGGGACAGGGGCTGGAGACCCAGTACTTC,CASSQVMGQGLETQYF
-,TRBJ2-7,-,TRBV28,TGTGCCAGCGCGTCAGTTACAGCCTACGAGCAGTACTTC,CASASVTAYEQYF
-,TRBJ1-5,-,TRBV21-1,TGTGCCAGCAGCTCGAGACACCCATATAGCAATCAGCCCCAGCATTTT,CASSSRHPYSNQPQHF
-,TRBJ2-7,-,TRBV28,TGTGCCAGCACCCTAAGTGCAGGGGTGAAAGAGCAGTACTTC,CASTLSAGVKEQYF
-,TRBJ1-2,-,TRBV6-6,TGTGCCAGCAGTTCGACAGATTACTATGGCTACACCTTC,CASSSTDYYGYTF
TRBD2,TRBJ2-5,-,TRBV29-1,TGCAGCGGTAGCGGGAGGGCCATAGAGACCCAGTACTTC,CSGSGRAIETQYF
TRBD1,TRBJ1-1,-,TRBV7-2,TGTGCCAGCAGCTACAGACAGGGTTTTAACACTGAAGCTTTCTTT,CASSYRQGFNTEAFF
-,TRBJ2-1,-,TRBV5-4,TGTGCCAGCAGCTTGGCCGGGTCTAGCTCCTACAATGAGCAGTTCTTC,CASSLAGSSSYNEQFF
-,TRBJ2-6,-,TRBV9,TGTGCCAGCAGCGTATATGGGGCCAACGTCCTGACTTTC,CASSVYGANVLTF
TRBD2,TRBJ2-3,-,TRBV7-9,TGTGCCAGCAGCCATCCGGGACTAGCGGTTCGTGATACGCAGTATTTT,CASSHPGLAVRDTQYF
-,TRBJ2-7,few,TRBV13,TGTGCCAGCAGCTTAATCGCTGGCAGGGGTACCTACGAGCAGTACTTC,CASSLIAGRGTYEQYF
TRBD1,TRBJ2-5,few,TRBV19,TGTGCCAGTAGCCGAGCCGGACAGGGGGGTGAGACCCAGTACTTC,CASSRAGQGGETQYF
TRBD1,TRBJ1-2,-,TRBV30,TGTGCCTGTGGGTGGACAGGGTATGGCTACACCTTC,CACGWTGYGYTF
-,TRBJ1-5,-,TRBV18,TGTGCCAGCTCTCCCTTCGAGGGTGGTCAGCCCCAGCATTTT,CASSPFEGGQPQHF
TRBD2,TRBJ2-3,few,TRBV29-1,TGCAGCGTCAGGCGGGGGAGCACAGATACGCAGTATTTT,CSVRRGSTDTQYF
-,TRBJ2-7,few,TRBV19,TGTGCCAGTAGTATTCAGCGGGCCTACGAGCAGTACTTC,CASSIQRAYEQYF
TRBD2,TRBJ2-2,-,TRBV28,TGTGCCAGCAGTTTAAGTCTAGCGGGAGGGCCAAGGGACACCGGGGAGCTGTTTTTT,CASSLSLAGGPRDTGELFF
-,TRBJ2-7,few,TRBV21-1,TGTGCCAGCAGCAAAAGGACTAGCGGGAGATTAAACGAGCAGTACTTC,CASSKRTSGRLNEQYF
-,TRBJ1-5,few,TRBV30,TGTGCCTGGAGTCCCGGTAGCAATCAGCCCCAGCATTTT,CAWSPGSNQPQHF
TRBD1,TRBJ1-1,few,TRBV2,TGTGCCAGCAGCGAAGACAGGGACCGCACTGAAGCTTTCTTT,CASSEDRDRTEAFF
TRBD1,TRBJ2-5,few,TRBV11-2,TGTGCCAGCAGCGCAAGGACAGGGGGAAGTGGGGCCCAGTACTTC,CASSARTGGSGAQYF
TRBD1,TRBJ2-7,-,TRBV29-1,TGCAGCGTTCGGGACAGGGGGGCATACGAGCAGTACTTC,CSVRDRGAYEQYF
-,TRBJ2-2,few,TRBV29-1,TGCAGCGTTGTGAAGGGGTACACCGGGGAGCTGTTTTTT,CSVVKGYTGELFF
TRBD2,TRBJ2-5,-,TRBV30,TGTGCCTGGAGTGTAAGCCCCGCGGGAGGGGGGGAGACCCAGTACTTC,CAWSVSPAGGGETQYF
-,TRBJ2-2,-,TRBV6-4,TGTGCCAGCAGTGGTGGTAGCGGAGGGACCGGGGAGCTGTTTTTT,CASSGGSGGTGELFF
TRBD2,TRBJ2-7,few,TRBV9,TGTGCCAGCAGCGCCCGACTAGCGGGAGCCGAGCAGTACTTC,CASSARLAGAEQYF
TRBD1,TRBJ2-7,few,TRBV5-4,TGTGCCAGCAGCTCCGGGACAGGGTCCTACGAGCAGTACTTC,CASSSGTGSYEQYF